These 13 T cell receptor beta chains were sequenced from one sample in a study of immune evolution from preneoplasia to lung adenocarcinoma. Sequenced by immunoSEQ multiplex PCR; TCRdb stores in-frame clones only, minus some. This table has some 15,000 clones, less than 90% appearing once. Sample: FFPE lung adenocarcinoma in situ tissue. Receptors originate from a donor aged 70 or older with lung adenocarcinoma.

In DNA form, the CDR3 reads TGTGCCAGCAGCCCACGGGTGGGGGAGCAGTACTTC. Its protein product is CASSPRVGEQYF. V and J are TRBV11-1 and TRBJ2-7; D gene uncertain. The germline CDR1 and CDR2 sequences are SGHAT and FQDESV (reference sequence). This CDR3 is 12 amino acids long. V lost 5 bases, J lost 7 bases, and 12 bases lay in between.

The chain links TRBV30 to TRBJ1-5; D is perhaps TRBD1 (5 bases). This CDR3 is 14 amino acids long. Germline values: CDR1 GTSNPN, CDR2 SVGIG (reference sequence). V was shortened by 5 bases and J by 5 bases, with 16 bases between the two germline ends. The CDR3: CAWALGGVDQPQHF. CDR3 DNA: TGTGCCTGGGCCCTGGGGGGGGTCGATCAGCCCCAGCATTTT.

The chain uses TRBV28 and TRBJ1-2; D may be TRBD1 (6 bases). CDR3 length equals 16 residues. With 7 bases removed from V and 2 bases from J, the gap between germline ends came to 20 bases. Looked up from germline, CDR1 is MDHEN and CDR2 is SYDVKM. The CDR3 DNA sequence: TGTGCCAGCACCCTAGGGGGGGCAGTAGTGAACTATGGCTACACCTTC. Translation: CASTLGGAVVNYGYTF.

This rearrangement joins TRBV5-1 to TRBJ2-3; no firm D call. Trimming shortened V by 5 bases and J by 2 bases, and 12 bases separated the two germline ends. The CDR3 is 14 residues long. Germline V gives CDR1 SGHRS, CDR2 YFSETQ. CDR3 in amino acids: CASRPQDLTDTQYF. CDR3 sequence (DNA): TGCGCCAGCAGGCCCCAAGACCTCACAGATACGCAGTATTTT.

The chain links TRBV6-5 to TRBJ2-6, with 8 nucleotides matching TRBD2. The CDR3 spans 14 residues. J gave up 3 bases and V 6 bases, and 1 base lay outside the gene matches. CDR1 is MNHEY and CDR2 is SVGAGI in the germline V gene. For the CDR3, the DNA is TGTGCCAGCAGGCTAGCGGGTGGGGCCAACGTCCTGACTTTC. It is translated as CASRLAGGANVLTF.

Here the CDR3 reads CASSLQLGTGANVLTF. CDR3 sequence (DNA): TGTGCCAGCAGCTTACAATTGGGAACTGGGGCCAACGTCCTGACTTTC. The rearrangement uses TRBV7-8 and TRBJ2-6, with D unresolved. Germline lookup yields CDR1 SGHVS and CDR2 FQNEAQ. This CDR3 has 16 amino acids. Trimming cost V 2 bases and J 2 bases, with 10 bases left between them.

This sequence joins TRBV14 and TRBJ2-7, with unresolved D. This CDR3 has 13 residues. The V end was cut by 0 bases, the J end by 2 bases, with 5 bases between. From germline, CDR1 is SGHDN and CDR2 FVKESK. The CDR3 bases are TGTGCCAGCAGCCAAGACTCCGCCTACGAGCAGTACTTC. It yields the protein CASSQDSAYEQYF.

This rearrangement joins TRBV21-1 to TRBJ2-7; TRBD1 is the table's D call and was not checked against the DNA. TRBV21-1 corresponds to a pseudogene. The length of the CDR3 is 13 residues. CDR3 nucleotide sequence: TGTGCCAGACCGGGACAGGGGGCCTACGAGCAGTACTTC. Amino acids: CARPGQGAYEQYF.

The CDR3, as DNA: TGTGCCAGCAGCCCCCATGGGACAGGGAATGAAAAACTGTTTTTT. Translating gives CASSPHGTGNEKLFF. The chain carries TRBV9 and TRBJ1-4; 9 positions agree with TRBD1. CDR3 length: 15 residues. The ends lost 4 bases at V and 5 bases at J; junction bases unmatched: 6. Germline CDR1 and CDR2: SGDLS and YYNGEE.

This chain uses TRBV6-1 with TRBJ1-5, with TRBD1 matching 7 bases. Germline V CDR1 and CDR2: MNHNS, SASEGT. The CDR3 totals 15 residues. V dropped 8 bases and J dropped 3; count of bases not matched to a gene: 10. The CDR3 DNA follows: TGTGCCAGCGGACGTGGGACAGAGATCAATCAGCCCCAGCATTTT. This codes for CASGRGTEINQPQHF.

The sample holds one count of this clone. This chain connects TRBV29-1 to TRBJ2-2; D call uncertain. Germline CDR1 is SQVTM and CDR2 is ANQGSEA. The CDR3 spans 11 residues. Trimming removed 4 bases from V and 7 bases from J, with 7 bases in between. The CDR3 DNA reads TGCAGCGTTGCCGTGGTCGGGGAGCTGTTTTTT. It translates to CSVAVVGELFF.

In its sample, this clone was seen once. The rearrangement uses TRBV5-1 and TRBJ1-1; D possibly corresponds to TRBD1 (6 bases). Trimming cost V 2 bases and J 3 bases, with 14 bases left between them. CDR3 length equals 15 residues. Per germline, CDR1 SGHRS and CDR2 YFSETQ. The CDR3 region is CASSLQQGGDTEAFF. CDR3 nucleotides: TGCGCCAGCAGCTTACAACAGGGAGGGGACACTGAAGCTTTCTTT.

The chain combines TRBV27 with TRBJ2-2; no clear D gene. The V end was cut by 1 base, the J end by 3 bases, with 3 bases between. CDR3 length equals 13 residues. Germline V gene lookup returns CDR1 MNHEY and CDR2 SMNVEV (reference sequence). The CDR3 here is CASSLLYTGELFF. CDR3 in DNA: TGTGCCAGCAGTTTATTATACACCGGGGAGCTGTTTTTT.